A single sample is the source of the 2 T cell receptor beta chains below, sequenced in a study of blood T cell repertoires in COVID-19. Generated by immunoSEQ multiplex PCR, the TCRdb table keeps only in-frame clones and is missing some. The sample holds approximately 57,000 clones, 80% to 90% seen once. The specimen was peripheral blood. All receptors derive from a man aged 50 to 60 with acute or convalescent COVID-19.

The chain joins TRBV5-1 to TRBJ2-2, with TRBD2 matching over 7 bases. V dropped 3 bases and J dropped 0; count of bases not matched to a gene: 8. The germline CDR1 and CDR2 sequences are SGHRS and YFSETQ. This CDR3 is built from 17 residues. CDR3 loop: CASSSSGMATNTGELFF. For the CDR3, the DNA is TGCGCCAGCAGCTCCAGCGGGATGGCTACGAACACCGGGGAGCTGTTTTTT.

The chain employs TRBV5-1 and TRBJ2-1; D may be TRBD2 (5 bases). Germline lookup yields CDR1 SGHRS and CDR2 YFSETQ. The CDR3 spans 16 residues. Trimming removed 4 bases at V and 6 bases at J, with 20 bases between. The CDR3 bases are TGCGCCAGCAGCCGGGCTAGCTTTGACTTTACCAATGAGCAGTTCTTC. It codes for CASSRASFDFTNEQFF.